This is a list of T cell receptor beta chains from one sample in a study of blood T cell repertoires in COVID-19. The method was immunoSEQ multiplex PCR; TCRdb's version includes in-frame clones alone and lacks a portion of them. The top ten clones hold roughly 19% of a sample with 100,000 to 120,000 clones, around four fifths of them seen once. The sample consisted of peripheral blood. These receptors originate from a woman in her 70s with acute or convalescent COVID-19. Both conserved end residues are part of each CDR3. A D gene is named only where the DNA matches it firmly. Clone sizes are given selectively: once, few, many, or a class where the clone is expanded.

d_gene	j_gene	abundance	v_gene	CDR3aa	CDR3nt
NA	TRBJ1-2	NA	TRBV7-9	CASSLGDQGIYGYTF	TGTGCCAGCAGCTTAGGAGACCAGGGGATCTATGGCTACACCTTC
NA	TRBJ2-7	many	TRBV5-6	CASSSRDSGYYEQYF	TGTGCCAGCAGCTCCCGGGACAGCGGGTACTACGAGCAGTACTTC
TRBD2	TRBJ2-3	once	TRBV3-1/TRBV3-2	CASSQGISTSGGPNTDTQYF	TGTGCCAGCAGCCAAGGGATCTCGACTAGCGGGGGGCCCAACACAGATACGCAGTATTTT
NA	TRBJ2-7	NA	TRBV6-1	CASSPGLYEQYF	TGTGCCAGCAGTCCGGGATTGTACGAGCAGTACTTC
NA	TRBJ1-2	NA	TRBV3-1/TRBV3-2	CASSQATASGYTF	TGTGCCAGCAGCCAAGCGACAGCGTCGGGCTACACCTTC
NA	TRBJ1-1	few	TRBV5-1	CASSLSGGNTEAFF	TGCGCCAGCAGCTTGTCCGGGGGGAACACTGAAGCTTTCTTT
NA	TRBJ1-3	NA	TRBV30	CAWYRDSGNTIYF	TGTGCCTGGTATAGAGACTCTGGAAACACCATATATTTT
NA	TRBJ2-5	NA	TRBV4-3	CASSQTQVGQETQYF	TGCGCCAGCAGCCAAACTCAGGTGGGCCAAGAGACCCAGTACTTC
TRBD2	TRBJ2-5	NA	TRBV28	CASSLSSGFQETQYF	TGTGCCAGCAGTTTGTCTAGCGGGTTCCAAGAGACCCAGTACTTC
NA	TRBJ1-1	once	TRBV3-1/TRBV3-2	CASSQKPNTEAFF	TGTGCCAGCAGCCAAAAGCCGAACACTGAAGCTTTCTTT
NA	TRBJ1-1	NA	TRBV15	CATSSTTANTEAFF	TGTGCCACCAGCTCCACGACAGCGAACACTGAAGCTTTCTTT
TRBD2	TRBJ2-1	NA	TRBV2	CASSSGTSVNEQFF	TGTGCCAGCAGTTCCGGGACTAGCGTCAATGAGCAGTTCTTC
TRBD1	TRBJ2-7	once	TRBV6-5	CASTGAGEQYF	TGTGCCAGTACAGGGGCTGGCGAGCAGTACTTC
TRBD1	TRBJ1-5	NA	TRBV15	CATSRGGDSQPQHF	TGTGCCACCAGCAGAGGGGGGGACAGCCAGCCCCAGCATTTT
TRBD1	TRBJ2-1	NA	TRBV9	CASSAGTGYNNEQFF	TGTGCCAGCAGCGCAGGGACAGGGTATAACAATGAGCAGTTCTTC
NA	TRBJ1-4	NA	TRBV5-5	CASSFQAGAGNEKLFF	TGTGCCAGCAGCTTTCAGGCGGGGGCGGGGAATGAAAAACTGTTTTTT
NA	TRBJ1-6	few	TRBV20-1	CSASEAGDISYNSPLHF	TGCAGTGCTAGTGAGGCAGGGGACATCTCCTATAATTCACCCCTCCACTTT
NA	TRBJ1-4	NA	TRBV27	CASSSGRQGKSKLFF	TGTGCCAGCAGTTCGGGGAGGCAGGGAAAGAGTAAACTGTTTTTT
TRBD2	TRBJ2-5	NA	TRBV5-4	CASSLTSGNQETQYF	TGTGCCAGCAGCTTGACTAGCGGCAACCAAGAGACCCAGTACTTC
NA	TRBJ2-2	many	TRBV2	CASRYTETGELFF	TGTGCCAGCAGGTATACAGAGACCGGGGAGCTGTTTTTT
NA	TRBJ1-5	NA	TRBV6-1	CASSDWQSYQPQHF	TGTGCCAGCAGTGATTGGCAGTCCTATCAGCCCCAGCATTTT